This TCR beta chain stems from a study of early stage breast cancer tumors. Whole-study context: Average read coverage per sample was about 10-fold.

The V gene's germline CDR1 is SGHNT and CDR2 YYREEE (reference sequence). The CDR3 covers 14 residues. Trimming shortened V by 4 bases and J by 4 bases, and 14 bases separated the two germline ends. Each sample had two DNA replicates, roughly 0.48 ug blood or about 1.5 ug tissue. The repertoire was sequenced with immunoSEQ multiplex PCR; TCRdb's copy has only in-frame clones and lacks some. The sample carries roughly 5,000 clones, around 70% recorded once. The clonotype was recovered from a person aged 55 to 75 with breast cancer. The chain uses TRBV5-4 and TRBJ1-1; D possibly corresponds to TRBD1 (5 bases). Material: breast tumor tissue. This CDR3 reads CASSGNGGGTEAFF. The DNA of the CDR3 is TGTGCCAGCAGCGGGAACGGGGGGGGCACTGAAGCTTTCTTT.